The next 4 T cell receptor beta chains were all read from a single sample in a study of control samples from healthy donors and cancer patients. Here immunoSEQ multiplex PCR was the method, and the copy in TCRdb shows in-frame clones only, minus some. The repertoire has tens of thousands of clones, less than 85% of them found once; the top ten carry less than 55%. The specimen sequenced was blood. The receptors come from a man between 60 and 75 years old in good health.

The J gene is TRBJ1-1, the V gene TRBV10-3; D gene uncertain. The CDR3 length is 13 residues. CDR1 ENHRY and CDR2 SYGVKD come from the germline V gene. V shed 8 bases and J shed 1 base, with 11 bases lying between them. For the CDR3, the DNA is TGTGCCATCCTGGACCCCACGAACACTGAAGCTTTCTTT. Translated: CAILDPTNTEAFF.

The rearrangement links TRBV11-2 to TRBJ1-1; no firm D call. Germline-derived CDR1 and CDR2 are SGHAT and FQNNGV. The V end was cut by 6 bases, the J end by 5 bases, with 7 bases between. The CDR3 spans 11 residues. This CDR3 reads CASSPFTEAFF. In DNA, the CDR3 is TGTGCCAGCAGTCCGTTTACTGAAGCTTTCTTT.

The chain uses TRBV19 and TRBJ2-6, with D possibly matching TRBD2 (6 bases). CDR1 and CDR2 from the germline V gene are LNHDA and SQIVND (reference sequence). V lost 5 bases, J lost 0 bases, and 8 bases lay in between. This CDR3 is built from 15 residues. The CDR3 reads CASSRGYSGANVLTF. The CDR3, as DNA: TGTGCCAGTAGTCGGGGGTACTCTGGGGCCAACGTCCTGACTTTC.

This CDR3 is CASSFSSGELFF. DNA for the CDR3: TGTGCCAGCAGCTTTAGTAGCGGGGAGCTGTTTTTT. The genes are TRBV7-9 and TRBJ2-2; D ambiguous. Germline V gene data show CDR1 as SEHNR and CDR2 as FQNEAQ (reference sequence). V was trimmed by 3 bases and J by 7 bases, leaving 6 bases between them. This CDR3 spans 12 amino acids.